These 15 T cell receptor beta chains were sequenced from one sample in a study of T-cell reconstitution after alpha-beta-depleted transplantation in children. Unique molecular identifiers tagged the TCRbeta library. TCRdb used MiXCR to reprocess the PCR reads, holding one entry per CDR3 protein. The sample yields around 530,000 distinct CDR3 sequences, 32% seen once. This material consisted of PBMCs from the stem cell graft donor, taken from the stem cell graft. Receptors were obtained from a human donor who donated a stem cell graft to a child with aplastic anemia.

The chain employs TRBV5-5 and TRBJ2-2, with 9 bases fitting TRBD1. Per the germline V gene, CDR1 is SGHKS and CDR2 is YYEKEE (reference sequence). The CDR3 length is 15 residues. Trimming at V came to 7 bases and at J to 6 bases, leaving 10 bases not matched to a gene. CDR3 sequence reads: CASGTPGQGAGELFF. DNA of the CDR3: TGTGCCAGCGGAACTCCGGGACAGGGTGCCGGGGAGCTGTTTTTT.

The chain is built from TRBV29-1 and TRBJ2-6; no firm D call. V dropped 5 bases and J dropped 1 base, with 12 bases sitting between them. Germline V gene data show CDR1 as SQVTM and CDR2 as ANQGSEA. The CDR3 spans 15 residues. The CDR3, as DNA: TGCAGCGTTCCCTCGAGGCGTTCTGGGGCCAACGTCCTGACTTTC. Amino acid sequence: CSVPSRRSGANVLTF.

The chain carries TRBV5-6 and TRBJ2-4; D is possibly TRBD1 (6 bases). CDR3 length: 17 amino acids. CDR1 and CDR2 from the germline V gene are SGHDT and YYEEEE. Trimming removed 2 bases from V and 1 base from J, with 16 bases in between. As DNA, the CDR3 is TGTGCCAGCAGCTTCTTATCCCGGGACAAGGCCAAAAACATTCAGTACTTC. It codes for CASSFLSRDKAKNIQYF.

J is TRBJ2-2 and V is TRBV13, with D possibly being TRBD1 (6 bases). Trimming removed 0 bases at V and 5 bases at J, with 13 bases between. This CDR3 spans 16 amino acids. The germline V gene encodes CDR1 PRHDT and CDR2 FYEKMQ (reference sequence). The CDR3 loop reads CASSLGLQGYTGELFF. The CDR3 coding sequence is TGTGCCAGCAGCTTAGGCCTTCAGGGGTATACCGGGGAGCTGTTTTTT.

V is TRBV29-1 and J is TRBJ1-1; D gene ambiguous. The CDR3 extends over 12 amino acids. Trimming took off 7 bases at V and 0 bases at J, with 9 bases between the two ends. CDR1 and CDR2 (germline): SQVTM, ANQGSEA. The CDR3 sequence is CSGIDMNTEAFF. CDR3 bases: TGCAGCGGTATAGACATGAACACTGAAGCTTTCTTT.

This chain joins TRBV20-1 and TRBJ2-7; TRBD1 might be the D (6 bases). The CDR3 has 14 residues. Trimming cost V 0 bases and J 6 bases, with 15 bases left between them. Germline loops: CDR1 DFQATT, CDR2 SNEGSKA (reference sequence). The CDR3 loop is CSARDPQGPFEQYF. For the CDR3, the DNA is TGCAGTGCTAGAGATCCACAGGGACCCTTCGAGCAGTACTTC.

The sample holds a few counts of this clonotype. The CDR3 nucleotides are TGTGCCAGCAGCTTGGTCGCGACTAGCGGGAGCGAGCAGTACGTC. Its protein product is CASSLVATSGSEQYV. The V call is TRBV5-5, the J call TRBJ2-7, with 12 bases that match TRBD2. This CDR3 has 15 amino acids. Germline V CDR1 and CDR2: SGHKS, YYEKEE (reference sequence). With V trimmed by 0 bases and J by 6 bases, 4 bases remained unmatched.

This clonotype has just a few counts. This chain joins TRBV7-7 and TRBJ2-7, with a tentative D call TRBD2 (5 bases). The CDR3 is 15 residues long. The V and J ends lost 2 bases and 0 bases respectively, with 11 bases between them. CDR1 and CDR2 from the germline V gene are SSHAT and FNYEAQ (reference sequence). The CDR3 spells CASSLFEGSSYEQYF. The DNA of the CDR3 is TGTGCCAGCAGCTTATTTGAGGGCTCCTCCTACGAGCAGTACTTC.

This chain links TRBV12-3 or TRBV12-4 with TRBJ1-1; maybe TRBD1 (5 bases). V dropped 3 bases and J dropped 3 bases, with 11 bases sitting between them. This CDR3 has 14 amino acids. The CDR3 coding sequence is TGTGCCAGCAGTTTGCCGGGGCTGGACACTGAAGCTTTCTTT. Encoded protein: CASSLPGLDTEAFF.

This clonotype turned up a few times. CDR3 amino acids: CASSVEGGSKNIQYF. The CDR3 bases are TGTGCCAGCAGCGTCGAGGGGGGTTCCAAAAACATTCAGTACTTC. The V call is TRBV9, the J call TRBJ2-4; D is tentatively TRBD1 or TRBD2 (6 bases each). In germline, CDR1 is SGDLS, CDR2 YYNGEE. The CDR3 is made up of 15 amino acids. V was pared by 2 bases and J by 2 bases, with 11 bases between.

This clonotype was detected a few times. This chain joins TRBV15 and TRBJ1-5; D not certain. CDR1 is LNHNV, CDR2 YYDKDF, per germline (reference sequence). V was shortened by 5 bases and J by 0 bases, with 20 bases between the two germline ends. CDR3 length equals 18 residues. The CDR3 protein is CATSPPRGRTYSNQPQHF. In nucleotides, the CDR3 is TGTGCCACCAGCCCCCCGCGCGGGAGAACATATAGCAATCAGCCCCAGCATTTT.

The chain links TRBV30 to TRBJ1-1, with D possibly being TRBD1 (5 bases). Per germline, CDR1 GTSNPN and CDR2 SVGIG (reference sequence). The CDR3 length is 14 residues. V lost 0 bases and J 0 bases, leaving 8 bases between the germline ends. Here the CDR3 reads CAWSVGTVNTEAFF. Here the CDR3 DNA reads TGTGCCTGGAGTGTAGGGACGGTGAACACTGAAGCTTTCTTT.

The chain carries TRBV9 and TRBJ2-3, with D unresolved. V dropped 1 base and J dropped 1 base, with 16 bases sitting between them. CDR3 size: 17 residues. Germline values: CDR1 SGDLS, CDR2 YYNGEE. The CDR3 spells CASSVLGNEIGTDTQYF. The CDR3 coding sequence is TGTGCCAGCAGCGTATTAGGCAATGAGATAGGCACAGATACGCAGTATTTT.

The rearrangement links TRBV4-2 to TRBJ2-6, with TRBD2 matching 10 bases. Germline assignment: CDR1 LGHNA and CDR2 YNFKEQ. The CDR3 extends over 18 amino acids. J gave up 3 bases and V 1 base, and 6 bases lay outside the gene matches. The DNA of the CDR3 is TGTGCCAGCAGCCAAGGGGCAGCGGGAGGGATTGGGGCCAACGTCCTGACTTTC. This sequence encodes CASSQGAAGGIGANVLTF.

This clonotype has just a few counts. The chain recombines TRBV29-1 with TRBJ1-1; a possible D gene is TRBD1 (5 bases). The V and J ends lost 6 bases and 4 bases respectively, with 18 bases between them. There are 14 residues in the CDR3. Germline CDR1 reads SQVTM; CDR2 reads ANQGSEA. The chain's CDR3 is CSVNPRGWGTEAFF. The CDR3 DNA reads as TGCAGCGTGAACCCTAGGGGTTGGGGCACTGAAGCTTTCTTT.